Included here is one T cell receptor beta chain sequence, with context. What it binds is unknown. The V segment lost 4 bases and the J segment 3 bases; nucleotides outside the gene matches: 9. The CDR3 is made up of 16 amino acids. Germline values: CDR1 MGHRA, CDR2 YSYEKL. TCRdb keeps only in-frame clones here, not all; method: immunoSEQ multiplex PCR. The sample has roughly 80,000 clones; 85% to 95% are singletons. This entry is derived from a study of human versus mouse CDR3 diversity and MHC coevolution. Across the whole study: Samples had between roughly 5.5 x 10^6 and 1.6 x 10^7 valid reads. Study-level points and caveats: Most of the three human donors had the lowest clonal inequality.

Naive CD4 T cells were sorted as CD45RO-negative, CD62L-positive. The TCR comes from a person aged 30-69 years in good health. The chain joins TRBV4-1 to TRBJ2-1; 7 bases fit TRBD2. Input material: naive CD4+ T cells from blood. Regarding subset: CD45RO-negative CD62L-positive naive CD4 T cells. The CDR3 bases are TGCGCCAGCAGCCCCAATAGCGGGCCTTTCTACAATGAGCAGTTCTTC. It translates to CASSPNSGPFYNEQFF.